The source of this T cell receptor (beta chain) is a study of T cells in Graves' hyperthyroidism and ophthalmopathy. General study results and limits: Ophthalmopathy onset followed model prediction by a median roughly six months.

Every diagnosis used clinical symptoms, serum thyroxine and TRAb, thyroid ultrasound and orbital computed tomography. This clonotype was seen repeatedly, ten times or more. Its antigen is unidentified. RNA transcripts yielded amplified TCR beta CDR3 regions. The TCR CDR3 was amplified in a first-round RT-PCR using the HTBI primer set. In TCRdb, the multiplex PCR reads were re-called with MiXCR into one record per CDR3 protein. The sample holds around 280,000 distinct CDR3 sequences, 13% seen once. The ends were cut back, 2 bases at V and 7 bases at J, with 11 bases in the middle. The CDR3 totals 12 residues. Germline V gene lookup returns CDR1 GTSNPN and CDR2 SVGIG (reference sequence).

The sequence derives from a woman in her thirties with Graves' hyperthyroidism that later progressed to Graves' ophthalmopathy. Sequenced material: blood. The genes are TRBV30 and TRBJ1-2; weak D call: TRBD1 (5 bases). In DNA form, the CDR3 reads TGTGCCTGGAGTTCCAGGGCAGGTGGCTACACCTTC. This codes for CAWSSRAGGYTF.